These 31 T cell receptor beta chains originate from one sample sequenced in a study of blood T cell repertoires in COVID-19. Here immunoSEQ multiplex PCR was the method, and the copy in TCRdb shows in-frame clones only, minus some. The table has over 90,000 clones, about 74% seen once. Sequencing was done on a sample of peripheral blood. These receptor sequences come from a man aged 65 to 79 with COVID-19, enrolled during active disease.

The chain uses TRBV30 and TRBJ1-3; TRBD1 might be the D (5 bases). Germline values: CDR1 GTSNPN, CDR2 SVGIG (reference sequence). The CDR3 is 13 amino acids. With 2 bases removed from V and 2 bases from J, the gap between germline ends came to 7 bases. The CDR3: CAWSLGAGNTIYF. CDR3 nucleotide sequence: TGTGCCTGGAGTCTAGGGGCTGGAAACACCATATATTTT.

The chain joins TRBV6-5 to TRBJ2-5; TRBD2 agrees at 7 bases. The CDR3 is 16 residues long. In germline, CDR1 is MNHEY, CDR2 SVGAGI. The trim removed 0 bases at V and 4 bases at J, leaving 8 bases unmatched. The CDR3 sequence: CASSYSRGSGGETQYF. The CDR3 DNA reads as TGTGCCAGCAGTTACTCTCGCGGGAGTGGTGGAGAGACCCAGTACTTC.

This clone has a handful of counts. The chain links TRBV7-2 to TRBJ1-4; 8 nucleotides agree with TRBD1. This CDR3 is built from 15 residues. The junction had 9 bases not matched to a gene; V was cut back by 5 bases and J by 7 bases. The germline gives CDR1 SGHTA, CDR2 FQGNSA. The CDR3 nucleotides read TGTGCCAGCAGCCAAACGGGACAGGTGATTGAAAAACTGTTTTTT. Protein product: CASSQTGQVIEKLFF.

The gene calls are TRBV5-5 and TRBJ2-2, with 11 bases matching TRBD2. Per germline, CDR1 SGHKS and CDR2 YYEKEE (reference sequence). J gave up 8 bases and V 2 bases, and 2 bases lay outside the gene matches. The CDR3 loop spans 14 amino acids. The CDR3 bases are TGTGCCAGCAGCTTCCGACTAGCGGGAGGGGAGCTGTTTTTT. As protein: CASSFRLAGGELFF.

The V call is TRBV25-1, the J call TRBJ1-2; 9 positions agree with TRBD1. The CDR3 totals 15 residues. V was pared by 1 base and J by 5 bases, with 5 bases of the junction left unmatched. The germline V gene encodes CDR1 MGHDK and CDR2 SYGVNS. The CDR3 region is CASSESGTGLYGYTF. The CDR3 nucleotides read TGTGCCAGCAGTGAATCGGGGACAGGGCTGTATGGCTACACCTTC.

V gene TRBV5-5 combines with J gene TRBJ1-3, with D uncertain. The CDR3 is 15 amino acids. Trimming removed 3 bases at V and 0 bases at J, with 10 bases between. The germline gives CDR1 SGHKS, CDR2 YYEKEE (reference sequence). CDR3 sequence: CASSSTEFSGNTIYF. As DNA, the CDR3 is TGTGCCAGCAGCTCAACAGAATTCTCTGGAAACACCATATATTTT.

Here the CDR3 DNA reads TGTGCCAGCAGTTTTATTGGGCAGGCCTACGAGCAGTACTTC. Protein product: CASSFIGQAYEQYF. This chain links TRBV27 with TRBJ2-7; D gene ambiguous. Trimming left V 3 bases short and J 2 bases short, with 11 bases between. The CDR3 contains 14 residues. From germline, CDR1 is MNHEY and CDR2 SMNVEV (reference sequence).

In nucleotides, the CDR3 is TGTGCCAGCAGCGCCCGGGGACACTCCTACGAGCAGTACTTC. Translated: CASSARGHSYEQYF. This sequence joins TRBV2 and TRBJ2-7, with D perhaps matching TRBD1 (6 bases). Germline values: CDR1 SNHLY, CDR2 FYNNEI. Trimming left V 6 bases short and J 0 bases short, with 12 bases between. The CDR3 loop spans 14 amino acids.

This clone turned up a few times. The rearrangement uses TRBV2 and TRBJ1-3; D unclear. CDR1 and CDR2 from the germline V gene are SNHLY and FYNNEI. The CDR3 spans 14 residues. Trimming cost V 8 bases and J 0 bases, with 11 bases left between them. CDR3 sequence reads: CASSPEGSGNTIYF. The CDR3, as DNA: TGTGCCAGCTCACCCGAGGGCTCTGGAAACACCATATATTTT.

The J gene is TRBJ1-2, the V gene TRBV6-2 or TRBV6-3, with D hard to call. V lost 2 bases, J lost 7 bases, and 8 bases lay in between. Germline V CDR1 and CDR2: MNHEY, SVGEGT. This CDR3 comprises 12 residues. This CDR3 is CASSYVGVGYTF. The CDR3 DNA follows: TGTGCCAGCAGTTACGTCGGGGTTGGCTACACCTTC.

The genes are TRBV29-1 and TRBJ2-1; a weak D match, TRBD2 (5 bases). Trimming removed 6 bases from V and 6 bases from J, with 15 bases in between. This CDR3 is built from 13 residues. The germline V gene has CDR1 SQVTM and CDR2 ANQGSEA. CDR3 nucleotides: TGCAGCGTCGAGGGCGTAGGCCTCAATGAGCAGTTCTTC. As protein: CSVEGVGLNEQFF.

The chain joins TRBV19 to TRBJ1-5; D is perhaps TRBD1 (6 bases). CDR3 length: 16 residues. V gave up 1 base and J gave up 0 bases, with 10 bases separating them. Germline CDR1 reads LNHDA; CDR2 reads SQIVND (reference sequence). CDR3 protein: CASSIGQVYSNQPQHF. The CDR3 coding sequence is TGTGCCAGTAGTATAGGACAGGTCTATAGCAATCAGCCCCAGCATTTT.

The V and J genes are TRBV27 and TRBJ2-1; no clear D. Germline lookup yields CDR1 MNHEY and CDR2 SMNVEV (reference sequence). V was pared by 1 base and J by 0 bases, with 7 bases between. The CDR3 is 15 residues long. The CDR3 loop reads CASSLFQSSYNEQFF. Here the CDR3 DNA reads TGTGCCAGCAGTTTATTCCAGTCCTCCTACAATGAGCAGTTCTTC.

This chain uses TRBV19 with TRBJ2-7; D might be TRBD1 (5 bases). Germline CDR1 reads LNHDA; CDR2 reads SQIVND (reference sequence). The CDR3 contains 16 residues. Trimming removed 4 bases at V and 1 base at J, with 17 bases between. CDR3 coding DNA: TGTGCCAGTAGTAGTACGATAGGGGCGCGGTCCTACGAGCAGTACTTC. Its protein product is CASSSTIGARSYEQYF.

The chain carries TRBV28 and TRBJ2-1; TRBD2 matches at 7 bases. This CDR3 contains 18 residues. Trimming removed 1 base from V and 4 bases from J; junction bases left unmatched: 13. The germline gives CDR1 MDHEN, CDR2 SYDVKM. The CDR3 nucleotides read TGTGCCAGCAGTTTATTAATCGGGGAGGGAGGGTTTTACAATGAGCAGTTCTTC. Residues: CASSLLIGEGGFYNEQFF.

The genes are TRBV5-6 and TRBJ1-5; a possible D gene is TRBD1 (6 bases). The CDR3 is made up of 14 amino acids. Germline CDR1 and CDR2: SGHDT and YYEEEE. V dropped 5 bases and J dropped 4 bases, with 13 bases sitting between them. CDR3 bases: TGTGCCAGCAGTTTCTCAGGGGATAATCAGCCCCAGCATTTT. This translates into CASSFSGDNQPQHF.

This clone was recorded at least ten times. J is TRBJ2-7 and V is TRBV5-6, with 12 bases matching TRBD2. The junction had 11 bases not matched to a gene; V was cut back by 0 bases and J by 1 base. The germline V gene has CDR1 SGHDT and CDR2 YYEEEE. The CDR3 runs to 19 residues. Written as DNA, the CDR3 is TGTGCCAGCAGCTTGGTAGGTCCTAGCGGGAGGGGAAGATCCTACGAGCAGTACTTC. It translates to CASSLVGPSGRGRSYEQYF. The full variable domain, in which reference TRBV5-6 and TRBJ2-7 provide the parts outside the CDR3, is DAGVTQSPTHLIKTRGQQVTLRCSPKSGHDTVSWYQQALGQGPQFIFQYYEEEERQRGNFPDRFSGHQFPNYSSELNVNALLLGDSALYLCASSLVGPSGRGRSYEQYFGPGTRLTVT.

The genes are TRBV5-4 and TRBJ1-2; 9 positions match TRBD1. CDR1 is SGHNT, CDR2 YYREEE, per germline (reference sequence). The CDR3 spans 18 residues. Unmatched junction bases numbered 13, after V lost 3 bases and J lost 1 base. The CDR3 reads CASSSMGQGRLFNYGYTF. The CDR3 nucleotides read TGTGCCAGCAGCTCCATGGGACAGGGAAGATTGTTTAACTATGGCTACACCTTC.

The V and J genes are TRBV19 and TRBJ1-2, with 7 bases lining up with TRBD1. Trimming removed 10 bases from V and 6 bases from J; junction bases left unmatched: 8. The CDR3 extends over 12 amino acids. CDR1 and CDR2 from the germline V gene are LNHDA and SQIVND (reference sequence). Here the CDR3 DNA reads TGTGCCACTTTTAAGGGGGCTCATGGCTACACCTTC. This translates into CATFKGAHGYTF.

The J gene is TRBJ2-7, the V gene TRBV5-8; TRBD2 matches 7 bases. CDR3 length: 16 amino acids. Germline assignment: CDR1 SGHTS and CDR2 YDEGEE. V shed 4 bases and J 0 bases; nucleotides not matched to a gene: 10. The DNA of the CDR3 is TGTGCCAGCAGCGTCGCGGGAGCCCCACCCTCCTACGAGCAGTACTTC. Amino acid sequence: CASSVAGAPPSYEQYF.

CDR3 bases: TGTGCCAGCAGTTACCTCCAGCGGGGGGCATGGGAGACCCAGTACTTC. Translating gives CASSYLQRGAWETQYF. The V call is TRBV6-6, the J call TRBJ2-5, with 9 positions matching TRBD2. Germline CDR1 and CDR2: MNHNY and SVGAGI (reference sequence). V was pared by 2 bases and J by 5 bases, with 9 bases of the junction left unmatched. The CDR3 extends over 16 amino acids.

J is TRBJ1-4 and V is TRBV19; D remains unclear. V lost 4 bases to trimming and J lost 3 bases, with 9 bases between them. This CDR3 contains 14 residues. Germline V gives CDR1 LNHDA, CDR2 SQIVND (reference sequence). In DNA, the CDR3 is TGTGCCAGTAGTACGAGGGCTGCTAATGAAAAACTGTTTTTT. It specifies CASSTRAANEKLFF.

The chain combines TRBV6-6 with TRBJ2-1; perhaps TRBD1 as D (5 bases). CDR3 length equals 14 residues. Trimming left V 0 bases short and J 3 bases short, with 6 bases between. Germline CDR1 reads MNHNY; CDR2 reads SVGAGI (reference sequence). CDR3 sequence: CASSYSGLYNEQFF. The CDR3 nucleotides read TGTGCCAGCAGTTACTCGGGGCTCTACAATGAGCAGTTCTTC.

The chain combines TRBV27 with TRBJ2-7; weak D call: TRBD2 (6 bases). The germline CDR1 and CDR2 sequences are MNHEY and SMNVEV (reference sequence). V was trimmed by 7 bases and J by 9 bases, leaving 25 bases between them. CDR3 size: 15 residues. The CDR3 region has the DNA TGTGCCAGCACCTCCAAGGCGATGGGGACTCCAAGGCAGTACTTC. Translated, it gives CASTSKAMGTPRQYF.

The chain's CDR3 is CASTLGVKSQPQHF. As DNA, the CDR3 is TGTGCCAGCACCCTAGGGGTGAAATCTCAGCCCCAGCATTTT. This chain links TRBV7-2 with TRBJ1-5; possible D gene TRBD1, 5 bases. The CDR3 consists of 14 residues. The germline V gene has CDR1 SGHTA and CDR2 FQGNSA. Trimming took off 7 bases at V and 6 bases at J, with 16 bases between the two ends.

The chain couples TRBV28 to TRBJ2-1, with TRBD2 matching 11 bases. Per germline, CDR1 MDHEN and CDR2 SYDVKM. With V trimmed by 7 bases and J by 3 bases, 11 bases remained unmatched. The CDR3 is 17 amino acids. The CDR3 loop reads CASTQAGLAGGYNEQFF. CDR3 coding DNA: TGTGCCAGCACCCAGGCTGGGCTAGCGGGAGGCTACAATGAGCAGTTCTTC.

This rearrangement joins TRBV7-2 to TRBJ1-2; D is unclear. V was cut by 8 bases and J by 1 base, with 17 bases left in between. The CDR3 is made up of 15 amino acids. CDR1 is SGHTA, CDR2 FQGNSA, per germline. The CDR3 bases are TGTGCCAGCGGTTACCGGCCGCCTAGTAACTATGGCTACACCTTC. The encoded protein is CASGYRPPSNYGYTF.

This chain connects TRBV18 to TRBJ2-3; TRBD2 might be the D (5 bases). This CDR3 contains 11 residues. Trimming took off 2 bases at V and 13 bases at J, with 10 bases between the two ends. The germline gives CDR1 KGHSH, CDR2 LQKENI. CDR3 region: CASSPGLGEYF. DNA of the CDR3: TGTGCCAGCTCACCAGGCCTCGGGGAGTATTTT.

Note on this clone: This CDR3 is missing its conserved last phenylalanine or tryptophan, likely due to a read error. It is unclear where the CDR3 begins or ends on the DNA, so no DNA is shown, and the CDR3 is as TCRdb lists it. The V call is TRBV21-1, the J call TRBJ2-3; TRBD1, the D gene given by the table, was not confirmed from the DNA. TRBV21-1 is shown as a pseudogene. Termini included, the CDR3 measures 9 amino acids. CDR3 amino acids: CASGQTPLL.

The chain joins TRBV9 to TRBJ2-5; D not resolved. The CDR3 loop spans 11 amino acids. The V end was cut by 3 bases, the J end by 5 bases, with 5 bases between. Germline V gene sequence: CDR1 SGDLS, CDR2 YYNGEE. The CDR3 here is CASSAQETQYF. The CDR3 nucleotides are TGTGCCAGCAGCGCTCAGGAGACCCAGTACTTC.

This chain links TRBV30 with TRBJ2-3; D call uncertain. Germline V gene data show CDR1 as GTSNPN and CDR2 as SVGIG (reference sequence). The ends were cut back, 7 bases at V and 0 bases at J, with 11 bases in the middle. CDR3 size: 13 residues. The CDR3 nucleotides are TGTGCCTCCAGGAACCTTAGCACAGATACGCAGTATTTT. Amino acids: CASRNLSTDTQYF.